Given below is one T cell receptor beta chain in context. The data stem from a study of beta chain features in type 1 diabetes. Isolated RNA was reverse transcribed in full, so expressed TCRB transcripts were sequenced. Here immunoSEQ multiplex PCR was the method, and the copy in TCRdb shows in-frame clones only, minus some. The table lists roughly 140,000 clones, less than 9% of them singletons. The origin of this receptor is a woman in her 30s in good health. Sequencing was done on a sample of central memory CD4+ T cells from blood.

CDR3: CASRDHRAASYGYTF. Written as DNA, the CDR3 is TGTGCCAGCAGAGATCACAGGGCCGCGAGCTATGGCTACACCTTC. This chain links TRBV9 with TRBJ1-2; possibly TRBD1 for D (6 bases). The CDR3 runs 15 residues. Germline CDR1 is SGDLS and CDR2 is YYNGEE. Trimming removed 5 bases from V and 4 bases from J, with 18 bases in between.